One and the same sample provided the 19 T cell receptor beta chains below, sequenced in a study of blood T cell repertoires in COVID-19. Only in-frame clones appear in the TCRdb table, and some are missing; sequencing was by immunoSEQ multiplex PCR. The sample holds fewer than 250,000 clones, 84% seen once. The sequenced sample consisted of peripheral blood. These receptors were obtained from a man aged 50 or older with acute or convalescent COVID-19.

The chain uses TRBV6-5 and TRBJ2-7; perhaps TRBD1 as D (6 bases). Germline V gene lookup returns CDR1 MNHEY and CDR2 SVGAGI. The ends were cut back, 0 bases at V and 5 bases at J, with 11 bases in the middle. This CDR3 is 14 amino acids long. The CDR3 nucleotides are TGTGCCAGCAGTTACTCATACAGGGAGAACGAGCAGTACTTC. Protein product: CASSYSYRENEQYF.

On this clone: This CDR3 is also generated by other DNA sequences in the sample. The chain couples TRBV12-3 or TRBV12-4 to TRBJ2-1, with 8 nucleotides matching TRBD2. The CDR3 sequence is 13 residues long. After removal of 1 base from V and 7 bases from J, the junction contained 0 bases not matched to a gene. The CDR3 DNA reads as TGTGCCAGCAGTTTAGTAGCGGGGAATGAGCAGTTCTTC. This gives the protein CASSLVAGNEQFF.

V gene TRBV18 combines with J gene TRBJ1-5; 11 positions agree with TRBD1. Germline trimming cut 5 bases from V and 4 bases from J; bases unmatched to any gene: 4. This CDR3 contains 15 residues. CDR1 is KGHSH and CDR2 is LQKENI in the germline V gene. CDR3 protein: CASSTGQGGNQPQHF. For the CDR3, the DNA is TGTGCCAGCTCAACGGGACAGGGGGGGAATCAGCCCCAGCATTTT.

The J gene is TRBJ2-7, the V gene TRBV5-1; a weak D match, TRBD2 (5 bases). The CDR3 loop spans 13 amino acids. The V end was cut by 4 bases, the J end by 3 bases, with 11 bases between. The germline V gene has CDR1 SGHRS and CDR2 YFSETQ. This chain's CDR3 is CASSQLGNYEQYF. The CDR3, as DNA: TGCGCCAGCAGCCAACTAGGGAACTACGAGCAGTACTTC. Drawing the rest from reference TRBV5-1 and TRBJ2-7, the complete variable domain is KAGVTQTPRYLIKTRGQQVTLSCSPISGHRSVSWYQQTPGQGLQFLFEYFSETQRNKGNFPGRFSGRQFSNSRSEMNVSTLELGDSALYLCASSQLGNYEQYFGPGTRLTVT.

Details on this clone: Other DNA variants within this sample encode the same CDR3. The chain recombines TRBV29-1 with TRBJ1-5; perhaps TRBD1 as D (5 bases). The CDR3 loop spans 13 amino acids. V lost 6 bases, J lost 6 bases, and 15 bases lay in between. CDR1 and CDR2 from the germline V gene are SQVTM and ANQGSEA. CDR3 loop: CSVDTGAGQPQHF. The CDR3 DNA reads TGCAGCGTAGATACAGGAGCGGGTCAGCCCCAGCATTTT.

The CDR3 loop is CASSAIPQGAGTGELFF. The CDR3 region has the DNA TGTGCCAGCAGTGCCATACCACAGGGGGCCGGCACCGGGGAGCTGTTTTTT. This chain connects TRBV28 to TRBJ2-2; 9 positions agree with TRBD1. The CDR3 extends over 17 amino acids. With V trimmed by 5 bases and J by 4 bases, 11 bases remained unmatched. Germline lookup yields CDR1 MDHEN and CDR2 SYDVKM.

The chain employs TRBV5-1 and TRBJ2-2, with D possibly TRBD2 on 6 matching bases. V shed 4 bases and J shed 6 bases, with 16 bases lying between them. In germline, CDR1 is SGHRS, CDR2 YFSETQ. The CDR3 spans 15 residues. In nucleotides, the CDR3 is TGCGCCAGCAGCGGTGTCGCGGGACTTCCCGGGGAGCTGTTTTTT. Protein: CASSGVAGLPGELFF.

The CDR3 DNA is TGTGCCAGCAGCCATCGGGCAGGGGGCCTGGCTAATGAAAAACTGTTTTTT. Translated, it gives CASSHRAGGLANEKLFF. The chain links TRBV4-2 to TRBJ1-4; 8 bases fit TRBD1. The junction had 9 bases not matched to a gene; V was cut back by 3 bases and J by 3 bases. This CDR3 comprises 17 residues. The germline gives CDR1 LGHNA, CDR2 YNFKEQ.

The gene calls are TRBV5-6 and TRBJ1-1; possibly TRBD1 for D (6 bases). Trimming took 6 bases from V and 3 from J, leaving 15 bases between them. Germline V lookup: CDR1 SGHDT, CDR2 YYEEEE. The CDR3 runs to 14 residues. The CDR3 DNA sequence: TGTGCCAGCAACATCGGGGGGGGCGACACTGAAGCTTTCTTT. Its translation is CASNIGGGDTEAFF.

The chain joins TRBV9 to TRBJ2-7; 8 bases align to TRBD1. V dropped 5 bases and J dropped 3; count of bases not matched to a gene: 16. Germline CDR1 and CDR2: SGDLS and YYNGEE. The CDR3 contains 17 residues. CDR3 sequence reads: CASSLSDRAGPFYEQYF. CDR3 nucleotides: TGTGCCAGCAGTTTATCGGACAGGGCTGGACCATTCTACGAGCAGTACTTC.

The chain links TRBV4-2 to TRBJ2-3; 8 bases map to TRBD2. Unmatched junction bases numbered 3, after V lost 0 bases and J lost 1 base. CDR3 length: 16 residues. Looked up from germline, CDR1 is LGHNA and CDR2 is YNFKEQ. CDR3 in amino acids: CASSQDLRGGTDTQYF. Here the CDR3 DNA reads TGTGCCAGCAGCCAAGATTTGCGGGGGGGCACAGATACGCAGTATTTT.

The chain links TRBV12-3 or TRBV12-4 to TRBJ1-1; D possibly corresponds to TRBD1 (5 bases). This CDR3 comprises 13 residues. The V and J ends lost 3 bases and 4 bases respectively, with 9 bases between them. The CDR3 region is CASSFGGSTEAFF. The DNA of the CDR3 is TGTGCCAGCAGTTTTGGGGGGTCCACTGAAGCTTTCTTT.

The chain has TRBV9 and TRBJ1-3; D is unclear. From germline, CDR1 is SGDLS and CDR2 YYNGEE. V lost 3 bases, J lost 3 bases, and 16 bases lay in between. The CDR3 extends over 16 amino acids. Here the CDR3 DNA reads TGTGCCAGCAGCGGAGCCAGTCCGAGGATTGGAAACACCATATATTTT. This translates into CASSGASPRIGNTIYF.

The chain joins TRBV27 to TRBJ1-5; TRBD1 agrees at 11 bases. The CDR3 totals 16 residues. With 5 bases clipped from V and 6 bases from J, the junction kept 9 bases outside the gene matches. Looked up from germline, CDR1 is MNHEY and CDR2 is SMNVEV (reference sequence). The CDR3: CASSGSGQGVSQPQHF. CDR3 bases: TGTGCCAGCAGTGGGTCGGGACAGGGGGTAAGTCAGCCCCAGCATTTT.

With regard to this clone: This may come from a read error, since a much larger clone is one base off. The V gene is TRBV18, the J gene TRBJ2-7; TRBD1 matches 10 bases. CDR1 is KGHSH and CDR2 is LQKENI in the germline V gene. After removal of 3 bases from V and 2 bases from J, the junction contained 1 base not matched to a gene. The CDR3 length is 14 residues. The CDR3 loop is CASSPGTGAYEQYF. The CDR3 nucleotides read TGTGCCAGCTCACCCGGGACAGGGGCCTACGAGCAGTACTTC.

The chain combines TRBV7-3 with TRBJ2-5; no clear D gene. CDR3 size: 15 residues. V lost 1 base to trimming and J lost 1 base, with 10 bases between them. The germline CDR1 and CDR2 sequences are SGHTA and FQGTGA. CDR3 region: CASSLKAALQETQYF. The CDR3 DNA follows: TGTGCCAGCAGCTTAAAGGCAGCGCTCCAAGAGACCCAGTACTTC.

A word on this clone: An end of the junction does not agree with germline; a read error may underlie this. The CDR3 spells CASSRPLGATPFLLF. CDR3 bases: TGTGCCAGCAGTCGGCCCCTAGGGGCCACCCCATTCCTCCTTTTT. The chain carries TRBV6-5 and TRBJ1-1; perhaps TRBD1 as D (5 bases). The V gene's germline CDR1 is MNHEY and CDR2 SVGAGI. The CDR3 totals 15 residues.

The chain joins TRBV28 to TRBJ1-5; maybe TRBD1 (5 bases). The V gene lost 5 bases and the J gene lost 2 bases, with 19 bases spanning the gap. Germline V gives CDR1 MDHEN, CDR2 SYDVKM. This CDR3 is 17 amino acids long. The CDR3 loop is CASSALNQGSGNQPQHF. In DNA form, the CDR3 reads TGTGCCAGCAGTGCCCTAAACCAGGGCAGTGGCAATCAGCCCCAGCATTTT.

The CDR3 loop reads CATRSRQETQYF. The CDR3 DNA sequence: TGTGCCACCAGAAGCCGCCAAGAGACCCAGTACTTC. The chain carries TRBV24-1 and TRBJ2-5; D gene uncertain. CDR3 length: 12 residues. The germline gives CDR1 KGHDR, CDR2 SFDVKD. V lost 7 bases and J lost 1, with 6 bases in between.